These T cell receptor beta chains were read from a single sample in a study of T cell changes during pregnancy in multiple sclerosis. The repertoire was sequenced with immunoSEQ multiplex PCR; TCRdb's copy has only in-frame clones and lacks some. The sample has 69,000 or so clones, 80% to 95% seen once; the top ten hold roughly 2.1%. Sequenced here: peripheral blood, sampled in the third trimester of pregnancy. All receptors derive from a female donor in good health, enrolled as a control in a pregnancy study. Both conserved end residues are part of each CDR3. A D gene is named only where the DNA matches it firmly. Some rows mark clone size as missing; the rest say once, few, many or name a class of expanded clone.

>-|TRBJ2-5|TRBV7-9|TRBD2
TGTGCCAGCAGCTCTAGCGGGAGGGCCGGTGAGACCCAGTACTTC
CASSSSGRAGETQYF
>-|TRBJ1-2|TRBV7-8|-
TGTGCCAGCAGCCCGTTCCGCCCCAGAAACTATGGCTACACCTTC
CASSPFRPRNYGYTF
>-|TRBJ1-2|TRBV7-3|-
TGTGCCAGCAGACAGGACAGTAGCTATGGCTACACCTTC
CASRQDSSYGYTF
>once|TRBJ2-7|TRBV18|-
TGTGCCAGCTCACCACCGGAGGAGGCTTACGAGCAGTACTTC
CASSPPEEAYEQYF
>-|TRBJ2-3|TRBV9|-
TGTGCCAGCAGCTCCGCCAGGGGTAAAGGGATGGGGACAGATACGCAGTATTTT
CASSSARGKGMGTDTQYF
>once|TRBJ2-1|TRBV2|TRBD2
TGTGCCAGCAATTCTGAACTAGCGGGGGGCAATGAGCAGTTCTTC
CASNSELAGGNEQFF
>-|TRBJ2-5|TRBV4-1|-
TGCGCCAGCAGCCTGTCTAGCGCCTGGGAAGAGACCCAGTACTTC
CASSLSSAWEETQYF
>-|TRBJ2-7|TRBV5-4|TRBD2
TGTGCCAGCAGCTCGACGGGACTAGCCTACGAGCAGTACTTC
CASSSTGLAYEQYF
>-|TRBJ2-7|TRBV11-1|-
TGTGCCAGCAGCTTTGGGGGCCCCTACGAGCAGTACTTC
CASSFGGPYEQYF
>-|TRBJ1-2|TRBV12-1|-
TGTGCCAGCAGCCCCGACGTAGGGGAAGGCTACACCTTC
CASSPDVGEGYTF
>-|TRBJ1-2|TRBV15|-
TGTGCCACCAGCAACGGAGGGCGAAAAGAGGGCTATGGCTACACCTTC
CATSNGGRKEGYGYTF
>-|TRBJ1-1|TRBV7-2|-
TGTGCCAGCAGCTTCTCGAGAGGGTCCATGAACACTGAAGCTTTCTTT
CASSFSRGSMNTEAFF
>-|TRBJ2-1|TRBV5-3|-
TGTGCCAGAAGACCCCGGGGCGCGGGATCGTACAATGAGCAGTTCTTC
CARRPRGAGSYNEQFF
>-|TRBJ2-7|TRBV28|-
TGTGCCAGCAGTGACCCCCCCGGGCGGGGAAACTCCTACGAGCAGTACTTC
CASSDPPGRGNSYEQYF
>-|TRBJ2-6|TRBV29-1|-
TGCAGCGTTGAAGTATATGAACAGAACTCTGGGGCCAACGTCCTGACTTTC
CSVEVYEQNSGANVLTF
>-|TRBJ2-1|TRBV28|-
TGTGCCAGCAGTCCAGCGCCAGGGGACAATGAGCAGTTCTTC
CASSPAPGDNEQFF
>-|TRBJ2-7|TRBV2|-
TGTGCCAGCAACCTCCGGGGAGACGAGTACTTC
CASNLRGDEYF
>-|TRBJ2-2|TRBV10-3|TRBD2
TGTGCCATCAGTGACCTAGCGGGAGGACGCACCGGGGAGCTGTTTTTT
CAISDLAGGRTGELFF
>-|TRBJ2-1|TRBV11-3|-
TGTGCCAGCAGCTTAGACTCGGACAATGAGCAGTTCTTC
CASSLDSDNEQFF
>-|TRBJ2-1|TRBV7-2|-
TGTGCCAGCAGAATCATCCCGGGCCCAGGGTCTAGGAACAATGAGCAGTTCTTC
CASRIIPGPGSRNNEQFF
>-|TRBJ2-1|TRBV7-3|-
TGTGCCAGCAGCACCCGGAGGGAGAATGAGCAGTTCTTC
CASSTRRENEQFF
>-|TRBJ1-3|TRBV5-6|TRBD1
TGTGCCAGCAGCTTCGGGCAGGGGGGCCACTCTGGAAACACCATATATTTT
CASSFGQGGHSGNTIYF
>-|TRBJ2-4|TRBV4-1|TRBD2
TGCGCCAGCAGCCAAGTTCGAGCGGGAGTTGTCCAAAACATTCAGTACTTC
CASSQVRAGVVQNIQYF
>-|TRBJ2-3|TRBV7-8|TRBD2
TGTGCCAGCAGCTTACTGGTAGCGGGGGGCGCCGATACGCAGTATTTT
CASSLLVAGGADTQYF
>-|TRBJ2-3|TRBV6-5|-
TGTGCCAGCAGTTACGAGCACGACACAGATACGCAGTATTTT
CASSYEHDTDTQYF
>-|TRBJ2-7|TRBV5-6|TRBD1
TGTGCCAGCAGCTTACAGGGGGACGAGCAGTACTTC
CASSLQGDEQYF
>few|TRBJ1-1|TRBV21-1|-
TGTGCCAGCAGGCTGAACAGGCGGAACACTGAAGCTTTCTTT
CASRLNRRNTEAFF
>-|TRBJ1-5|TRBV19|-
TGTGCCAGTATGGCAGGGGTTCAGCCCCAGCATTTT
CASMAGVQPQHF
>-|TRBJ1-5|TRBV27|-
TGTGCCAGCAGTACACTTCGAGGAGTAGGGCCCCAGCATTTT
CASSTLRGVGPQHF
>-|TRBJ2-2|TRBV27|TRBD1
TGTGCCAGCAGTCTAGGACAGGAATTCACCGGGGAGCTGTTTTTT
CASSLGQEFTGELFF
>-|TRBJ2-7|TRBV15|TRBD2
TGTGCCACCAGCAGAGGGGAGGGGTACGAGCAGTACTTC
CATSRGEGYEQYF
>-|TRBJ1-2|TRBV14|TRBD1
TGTGCCAGCGGCCCCGGGACAGGGCTATATGGCTACACCTTC
CASGPGTGLYGYTF
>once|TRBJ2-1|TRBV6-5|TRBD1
TGTGCCAGCAGTTTCGGGGACAGACCATCTTTCAATGAGCAGTTCTTC
CASSFGDRPSFNEQFF
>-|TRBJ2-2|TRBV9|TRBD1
TGTGCCAGCAGCGTAGGGACAGGTGCGGGTACCGGGGAGCTGTTTTTT
CASSVGTGAGTGELFF
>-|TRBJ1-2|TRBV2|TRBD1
TGTGCCAGCAGTGGGACAGGGGCCTATGGCTACACCTTC
CASSGTGAYGYTF
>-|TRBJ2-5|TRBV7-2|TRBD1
TGTGCCAGCAGCTTTGGGGGACAGAAAGAGACCCAGTACTTC
CASSFGGQKETQYF
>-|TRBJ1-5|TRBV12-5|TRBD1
TGTGCTAGTGGTTCCCCTTTTGCTGAGACAGGGCCCGATCAGCCCCAGCATTTT
CASGSPFAETGPDQPQHF
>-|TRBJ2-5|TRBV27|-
TGTGCCGGGCTAGAGACCCAGTACTTC
CAGLETQYF
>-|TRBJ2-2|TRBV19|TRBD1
TGTGCCAGTAGTCAGGGGGTGGACACCGGGGAGCTGTTTTTT
CASSQGVDTGELFF
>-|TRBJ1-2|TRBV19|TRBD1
TGTGCCAGTAGTATAGGCCGGGACAGCACCCTCTATGGCTACACCTTC
CASSIGRDSTLYGYTF
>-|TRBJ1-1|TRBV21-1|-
TGTGCCAGCAGCAAAGTCGGTGAGAGGACAGGGTACACTGAAGCTTTCTTT
CASSKVGERTGYTEAFF
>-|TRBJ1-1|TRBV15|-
TGTGCCACCAGCACCTGGGGGGGGACGTGGGCCACTGAAGCTTTCTTT
CATSTWGGTWATEAFF
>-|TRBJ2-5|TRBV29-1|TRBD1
TGCAGCGTTGAAGGTCGCAGGGGGCGCGGAGAGACCCAGTACTTC
CSVEGRRGRGETQYF
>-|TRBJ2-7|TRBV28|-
TGTGCCAGCAGTTTGGGGGGCTACGAGCAGTACTTC
CASSLGGYEQYF
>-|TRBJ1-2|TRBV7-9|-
TGTGCCAGCAGTACCCCGCGACAGGTGAACTATGGCTACACCTTC
CASSTPRQVNYGYTF
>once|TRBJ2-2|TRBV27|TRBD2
TGTGCCAGCAGACTAGCGGGAGTCGGGGGCTTATGGGAGTCGAACACCGGGGAGCTGTTTTTT
CASRLAGVGGLWESNTGELFF
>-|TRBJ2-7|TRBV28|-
TGTGCCAGCAGTCAACAGAACTCCTACGAGCAGTACTTC
CASSQQNSYEQYF
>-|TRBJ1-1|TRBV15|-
TGTGCCACCAGCAGTTCCTTCCGGAACACTGAAGCTTTCTTT
CATSSSFRNTEAFF
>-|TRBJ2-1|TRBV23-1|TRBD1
TGCGCCAGCGCTATCCGAACGACAGGGAACAATGAGCAGTTCTTC
CASAIRTTGNNEQFF
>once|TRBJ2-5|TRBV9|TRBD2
TGTGCCAGCAGCGTAGCGGGGAGGGCGCAAGAGACCCAGTACTTC
CASSVAGRAQETQYF
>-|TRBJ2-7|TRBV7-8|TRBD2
TGTGCCAGCAGCTCGGGACTAGGACCCTACGAGCAGTACTTC
CASSSGLGPYEQYF
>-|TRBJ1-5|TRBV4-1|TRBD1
TGCGCCAGCAGTCCCAGGGACAGGGGCCTCAATCAGCCCCAGCATTTT
CASSPRDRGLNQPQHF
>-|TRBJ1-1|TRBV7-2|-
TGTGCCAGCAGCACACAGGGGAACACTGAAGCTTTCTTT
CASSTQGNTEAFF
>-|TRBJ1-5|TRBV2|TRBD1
TGTGCCAGCTTAGGACAGGGGGCGGGTCAGCCCCAGCATTTT
CASLGQGAGQPQHF
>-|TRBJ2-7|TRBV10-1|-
TGCGCCAGCAGTATATCTACTAGCTTATCCGTCGACGAGCAGTACTTC
CASSISTSLSVDEQYF
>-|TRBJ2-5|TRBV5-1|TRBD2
TGCGCCAGCAGCCCCGGTTGGACTAGCGGGACCTATGAGACCCAGTACTTC
CASSPGWTSGTYETQYF
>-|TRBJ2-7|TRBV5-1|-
TGCGCCAGCAGCTTGGCGGGCGGACTCTCCTACGAGCAGTACTTC
CASSLAGGLSYEQYF
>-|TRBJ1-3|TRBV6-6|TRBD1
TGTGCCAGCAGACAGGGGAGCTCTGGAAACACCATATATTTT
CASRQGSSGNTIYF